These T cell receptor beta chains were read from a single sample in a study of response to subunit inactivated influenza vaccine. From the RT-PCR reads, TCRdb called clonotypes with MiXCR, one entry per CDR3 protein. The sample has 500,000 to 700,000 distinct CDR3 sequences, approximately 22% seen once. A further study also used this sample, focusing on T cells expressing NK-cell markers.

The starting material was CD4+ T cells sorted from PBMCs, obtained 11 to 12 days after vaccination. These receptors were collected from a man between 45 and 60 years old who received an inactivated influenza vaccine. Both conserved end residues are part of each CDR3. A D gene is named only where the DNA matches it firmly. Where a row states a size, it is once, few, many or the class of an expanded clone; other rows omit it.

few,TRBV11-2,TRBD1,TRBJ1-4,TGTGCCAGCAGCATGGGACAGAATGAAAAACTGTTTTTT,CASSMGQNEKLFF
many,TRBV28,-,TRBJ1-5,TGTGCCAGCAGTTTAGGCGCTTACAATCAGCCCCAGCATTTT,CASSLGAYNQPQHF
-,TRBV11-2,TRBD1,TRBJ2-5,TGTGCCAGCAGCATAGGGACAGGGTCCCAGTACTTC,CASSIGTGSQYF
few,TRBV7-2,TRBD2,TRBJ2-3,TGTGCCAGCAGCTTAGCGGGGGGGAGTTTCACAGATACGCAGTATTTT,CASSLAGGSFTDTQYF
few,TRBV5-1,-,TRBJ1-1,TGCGCCAGCAGCCGGAGCAGGGACGCTGAAGCTTTCTTT,CASSRSRDAEAFF
few,TRBV29-1,-,TRBJ1-3,TGCAGCGCCGCCTCTGGAAACACCATATATTTT,CSAASGNTIYF
-,TRBV6-2/TRBV6-3,-,TRBJ1-2,TGTGCCAGCAGTCCACAGGGAATTGGCTACACCTTC,CASSPQGIGYTF
once,TRBV20-1,-,TRBJ2-3,TGCAGTGCTAGAGGTCGGGAGACAGATACGCAGTATTTT,CSARGRETDTQYF
few,TRBV24-1,-,TRBJ2-1,TGTGCCACCAGTGTCGGGGGCTTCCAGGGGTACAATGAGCAGTTCTTC,CATSVGGFQGYNEQFF
few,TRBV5-1,-,TRBJ2-5,TGCGCCAGCAGCGACCTCCGGGACGGGGAAGAGACCCAGTACTTC,CASSDLRDGEETQYF
few,TRBV18,-,TRBJ1-5,TGTGCCAGCTCACCACAAGGGTTTGATCAGCCCCAGCATTTT,CASSPQGFDQPQHF
-,TRBV7-2,TRBD1,TRBJ1-4,TGTGCCAGCAGCTCCGGACAGGGGAGGGGTGAAAAACTGTTTTTT,CASSSGQGRGEKLFF
-,TRBV6-2/TRBV6-3,TRBD2,TRBJ2-7,TGTGCCAGCAGTTACATAGTTGGGCGACTAGCGACATCCTACGAGCAGTACTTC,CASSYIVGRLATSYEQYF
-,TRBV12-3/TRBV12-4,TRBD1,TRBJ2-4,TGTGCCAGCACCCCCGGGACAGGGAAGAACATTCAGTACTTC,CASTPGTGKNIQYF